Shown below are 6 T cell receptor beta chains from a single sample sequenced in a study of cytomegalovirus exposure and HLA in healthy donors. Clones were sequenced by immunoSEQ multiplex PCR, and TCRdb holds only the in-frame ones, with some missing. The sample contains 150,000 to 200,000 clones, 85% of which appear only once. The sample comprised PBMCs. These receptors all stem from a man aged 18 to 30 in good health and CMV-seropositive.

The chain links TRBV11-3 to TRBJ2-5, with D possibly matching TRBD1 (5 bases). The CDR3 spans 14 residues. The germline CDR1 and CDR2 sequences are SGHNT and YENEEA. The V and J ends lost 5 bases and 5 bases respectively, with 15 bases between them. The CDR3 reads CASSPQGGTETQYF. The DNA for the CDR3 is TGTGCCAGCAGCCCGCAGGGCGGTACGGAGACCCAGTACTTC.

The chain joins TRBV6-5 to TRBJ2-7; 9 positions agree with TRBD1. CDR3 length: 14 amino acids. With V trimmed by 5 bases and J by 2 bases, 4 bases remained unmatched. Germline V gene sequence: CDR1 MNHEY, CDR2 SVGAGI. In nucleotides, the CDR3 is TGTGCCAGCAGTCAACGACAGGGGGCCTACGAGCAGTACTTC. Encoded protein: CASSQRQGAYEQYF.

V and J are TRBV25-1 and TRBJ1-4; D unresolved. With 2 bases removed from V and 0 bases from J, the gap between germline ends came to 4 bases. CDR1 and CDR2 (germline): MGHDK, SYGVNS. This CDR3 region has 14 residues. The CDR3 sequence is CASSEEPTNEKLFF. The CDR3 DNA sequence: TGTGCCAGCAGTGAAGAGCCAACTAATGAAAAACTGTTTTTT.

In its sample, this clone was seen once. The chain joins TRBV15 to TRBJ2-5; possibly TRBD2 for D (6 bases). This CDR3 is built from 15 residues. The ends were cut back, 0 bases at V and 3 bases at J, with 11 bases in the middle. CDR1 is LNHNV, CDR2 YYDKDF, per germline (reference sequence). The CDR3 sequence is CATSRDRGIEETQYF. CDR3 bases: TGTGCCACCAGCAGAGATCGGGGGATCGAAGAGACCCAGTACTTC.

This clone has a single count. The chain employs TRBV7-9 and TRBJ1-2, with no clear D. Per germline, CDR1 SEHNR and CDR2 FQNEAQ (reference sequence). This CDR3 has 13 amino acids. Trimming took 1 base from V and 5 from J, leaving 8 bases between them. The CDR3 region is CASSLDGGYGYTF. CDR3 sequence (DNA): TGTGCCAGCAGCTTAGACGGAGGATATGGCTACACCTTC.

The rearrangement links TRBV28 to TRBJ1-2; 8 positions match TRBD1. This CDR3 spans 13 amino acids. The V and J ends lost 6 bases and 4 bases, in that order; junction bases with no gene match: 4. Germline CDR1 MDHEN, CDR2 SYDVKM. DNA for the CDR3: TGTGCCAGCAGATTGGACAGGGTCTATGGCTACACCTTC. Encoded protein: CASRLDRVYGYTF.